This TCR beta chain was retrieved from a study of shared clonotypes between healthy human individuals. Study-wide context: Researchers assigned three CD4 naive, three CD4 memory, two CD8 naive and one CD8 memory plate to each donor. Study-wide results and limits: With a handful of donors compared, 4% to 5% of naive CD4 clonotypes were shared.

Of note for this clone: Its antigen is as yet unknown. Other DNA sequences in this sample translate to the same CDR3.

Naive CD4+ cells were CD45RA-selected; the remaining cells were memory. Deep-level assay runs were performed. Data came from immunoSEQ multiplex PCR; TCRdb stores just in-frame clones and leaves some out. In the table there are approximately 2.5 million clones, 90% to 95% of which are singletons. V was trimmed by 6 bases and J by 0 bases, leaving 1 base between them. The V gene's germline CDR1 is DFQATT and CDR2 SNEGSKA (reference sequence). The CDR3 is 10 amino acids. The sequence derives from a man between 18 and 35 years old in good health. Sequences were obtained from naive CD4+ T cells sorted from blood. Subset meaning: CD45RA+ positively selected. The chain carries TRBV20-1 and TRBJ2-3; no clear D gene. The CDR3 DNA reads TGCAGTGCCAGCACAGATACGCAGTATTTT. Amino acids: CSASTDTQYF.